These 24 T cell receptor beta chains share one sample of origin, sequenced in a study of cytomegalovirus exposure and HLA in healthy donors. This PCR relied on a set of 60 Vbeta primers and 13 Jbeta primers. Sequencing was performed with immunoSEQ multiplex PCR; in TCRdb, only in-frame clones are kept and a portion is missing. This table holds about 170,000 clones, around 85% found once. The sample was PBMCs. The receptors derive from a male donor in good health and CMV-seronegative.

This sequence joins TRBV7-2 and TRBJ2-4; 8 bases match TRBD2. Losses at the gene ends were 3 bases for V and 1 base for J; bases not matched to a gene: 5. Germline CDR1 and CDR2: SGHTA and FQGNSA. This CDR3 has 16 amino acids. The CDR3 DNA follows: TGTGCCAGCAGCTTCACGGGGGGGCGGGCCAAAAACATTCAGTACTTC. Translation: CASSFTGGRAKNIQYF.

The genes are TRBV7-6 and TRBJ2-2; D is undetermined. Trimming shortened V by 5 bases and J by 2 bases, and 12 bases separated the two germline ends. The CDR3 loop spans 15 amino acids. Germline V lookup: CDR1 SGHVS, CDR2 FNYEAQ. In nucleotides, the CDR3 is TGTGCCAGCAGCCCCATTCGAGTAAACACCGGGGAGCTGTTTTTT. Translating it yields CASSPIRVNTGELFF.

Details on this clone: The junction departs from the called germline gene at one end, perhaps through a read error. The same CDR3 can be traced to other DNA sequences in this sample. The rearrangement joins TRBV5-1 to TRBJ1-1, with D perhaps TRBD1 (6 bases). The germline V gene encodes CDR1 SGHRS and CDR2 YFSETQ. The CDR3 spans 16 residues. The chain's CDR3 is CASSPNPGTRNTEAFF. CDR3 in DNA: TGCGCCAGCAGCCCGAACCCCGGGACACGGAACACTGAAGCTTTCTTC.

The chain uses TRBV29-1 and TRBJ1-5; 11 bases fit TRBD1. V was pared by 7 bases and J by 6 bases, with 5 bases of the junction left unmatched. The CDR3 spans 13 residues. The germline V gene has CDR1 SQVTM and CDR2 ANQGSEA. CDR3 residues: CSAGTGGPQPQHF. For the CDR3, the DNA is TGCAGCGCGGGGACAGGGGGGCCTCAGCCCCAGCATTTT.

For the CDR3, the DNA is TGTGCCAGCAGCTTTGATAGACAGGGAGGTGGGAACTATGGCTACACCTTC. Protein sequence: CASSFDRQGGGNYGYTF. The chain joins TRBV7-8 to TRBJ1-2, with TRBD1 matching over 7 bases. Trimming removed 3 bases from V and 2 bases from J; junction bases left unmatched: 12. The V gene's germline CDR1 is SGHVS and CDR2 FQNEAQ. The CDR3 loop spans 17 amino acids.

CDR3 sequence: CASSVVAIEDYGYTF. CDR3 coding DNA: TGTGCCAGCAGCGTAGTTGCAATCGAGGACTATGGCTACACCTTC. V is TRBV9 and J is TRBJ1-2; no definite D call. Trimming took off 0 bases at V and 3 bases at J, with 12 bases between the two ends. The CDR3 contains 15 residues. CDR1 and CDR2 (germline): SGDLS, YYNGEE. The whole variable domain, remainder taken from reference TRBV9 and TRBJ1-2, is DSGVTQTPKHLITATGQRVTLRCSPRSGDLSVYWYQQSLDQGLQFLIQYYNGEERAKGNILERFSAQQFPDLHSELNLSSLELGDSALYFCASSVVAIEDYGYTFGSGTRLTVV.

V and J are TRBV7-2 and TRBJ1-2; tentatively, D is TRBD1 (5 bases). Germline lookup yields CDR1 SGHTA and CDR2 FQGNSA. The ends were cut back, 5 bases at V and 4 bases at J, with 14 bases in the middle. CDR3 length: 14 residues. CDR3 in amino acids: CASSGVAGPYGYTF. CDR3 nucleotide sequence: TGTGCCAGCAGCGGCGTCGCAGGGCCCTATGGCTACACCTTC.

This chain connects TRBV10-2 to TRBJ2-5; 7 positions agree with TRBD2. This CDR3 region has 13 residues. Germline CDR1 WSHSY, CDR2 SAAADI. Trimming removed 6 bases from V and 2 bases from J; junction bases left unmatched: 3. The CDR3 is CASREAGQETQYF. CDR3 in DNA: TGCGCCAGCAGGGAAGCGGGGCAAGAGACCCAGTACTTC.

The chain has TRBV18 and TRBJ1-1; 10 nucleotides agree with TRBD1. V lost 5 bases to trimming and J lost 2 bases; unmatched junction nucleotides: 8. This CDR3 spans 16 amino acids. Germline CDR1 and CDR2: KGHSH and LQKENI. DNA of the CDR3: TGTGCCAGCTCATATGGGACAGGGGCGCTAAACACTGAAGCTTTCTTT. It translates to CASSYGTGALNTEAFF.

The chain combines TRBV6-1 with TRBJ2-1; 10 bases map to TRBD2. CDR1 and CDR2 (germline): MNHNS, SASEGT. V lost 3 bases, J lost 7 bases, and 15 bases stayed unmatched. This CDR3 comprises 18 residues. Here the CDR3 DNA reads TGTGCCAGCAGTGAGGGGGCTAGCGGGGGTGCCGCACTAAATGAGCAGTTCTTC. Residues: CASSEGASGGAALNEQFF.

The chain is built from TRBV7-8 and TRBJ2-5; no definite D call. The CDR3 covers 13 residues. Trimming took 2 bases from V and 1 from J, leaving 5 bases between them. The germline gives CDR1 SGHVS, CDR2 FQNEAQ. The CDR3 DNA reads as TGTGCCAGCAGCTTAACAGTCCAAGAGACCCAGTACTTC. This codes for CASSLTVQETQYF.

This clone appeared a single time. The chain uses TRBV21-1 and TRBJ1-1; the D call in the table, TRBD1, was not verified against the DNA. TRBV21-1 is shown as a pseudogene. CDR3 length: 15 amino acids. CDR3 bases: TGTGCCAGCAGCTCGTTGGGGCGGATGAACACTGAAGCTTTCTTT. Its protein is CASSSLGRMNTEAFF.

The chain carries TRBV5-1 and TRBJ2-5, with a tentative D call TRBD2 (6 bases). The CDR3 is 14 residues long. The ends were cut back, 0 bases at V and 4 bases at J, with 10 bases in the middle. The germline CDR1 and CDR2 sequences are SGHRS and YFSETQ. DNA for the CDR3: TGCGCCAGCAGCTTGGAGCGGGTTTCAGAGACCCAGTACTTC. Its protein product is CASSLERVSETQYF.

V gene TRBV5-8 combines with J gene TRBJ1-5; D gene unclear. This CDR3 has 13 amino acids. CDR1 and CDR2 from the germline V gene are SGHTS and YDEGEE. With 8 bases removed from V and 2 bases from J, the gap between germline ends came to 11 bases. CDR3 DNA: TGTGCCAGTCAGGTTTACGGCAATCAGCCCCAGCATTTT. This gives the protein CASQVYGNQPQHF.

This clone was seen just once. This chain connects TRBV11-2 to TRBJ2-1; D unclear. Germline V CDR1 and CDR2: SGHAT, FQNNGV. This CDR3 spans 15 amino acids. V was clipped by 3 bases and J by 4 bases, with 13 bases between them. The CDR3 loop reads CASSFSKTPYNEQFF. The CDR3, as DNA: TGTGCCAGCAGCTTTTCGAAGACTCCATACAATGAGCAGTTCTTC.

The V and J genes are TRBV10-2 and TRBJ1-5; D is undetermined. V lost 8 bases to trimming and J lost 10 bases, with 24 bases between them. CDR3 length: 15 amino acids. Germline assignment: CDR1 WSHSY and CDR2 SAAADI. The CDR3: CASGSSGRNLSPQHF. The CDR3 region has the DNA TGCGCCAGCGGGAGTTCCGGTCGGAATCTCTCACCCCAGCATTTT.

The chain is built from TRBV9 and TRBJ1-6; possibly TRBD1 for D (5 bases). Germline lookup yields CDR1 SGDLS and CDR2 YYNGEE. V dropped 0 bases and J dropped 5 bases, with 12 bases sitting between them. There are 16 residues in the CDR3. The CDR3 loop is CASSVGGGDHNSPLHF. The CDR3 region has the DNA TGTGCCAGCAGCGTAGGGGGCGGAGACCATAATTCACCCCTCCACTTT.

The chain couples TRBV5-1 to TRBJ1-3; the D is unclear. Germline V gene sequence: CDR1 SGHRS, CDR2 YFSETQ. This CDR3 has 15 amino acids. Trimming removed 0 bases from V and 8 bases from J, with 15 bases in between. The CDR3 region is CASSLGSPGRDTIYF. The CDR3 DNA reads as TGCGCCAGCAGCTTGGGATCACCCGGTCGGGACACCATATATTTT.

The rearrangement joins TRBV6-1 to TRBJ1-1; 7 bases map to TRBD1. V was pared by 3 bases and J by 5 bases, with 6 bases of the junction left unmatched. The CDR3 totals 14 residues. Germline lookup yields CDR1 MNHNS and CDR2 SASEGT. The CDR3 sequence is CASSDNRGWTEAFF. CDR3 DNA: TGTGCCAGCAGTGATAACAGGGGTTGGACTGAAGCTTTCTTT.

In nucleotides, the CDR3 is TGTGCCAGTAGTACCAACAGGGCGGTCTTTATGAACACTGAAGCTTTCTTT. Its translation is CASSTNRAVFMNTEAFF. V usage is TRBV19 and J usage is TRBJ1-1, with D perhaps matching TRBD1 (6 bases). This CDR3 contains 17 residues. V lost 4 bases to trimming and J lost 0 bases, with 18 bases between them. Looked up from germline, CDR1 is LNHDA and CDR2 is SQIVND (reference sequence).

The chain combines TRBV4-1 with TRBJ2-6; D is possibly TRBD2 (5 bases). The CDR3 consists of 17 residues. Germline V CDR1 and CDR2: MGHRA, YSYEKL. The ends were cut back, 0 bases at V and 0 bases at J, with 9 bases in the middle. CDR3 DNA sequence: TGCGCCAGCAGCCAAGATTCGGGGAGCTCTGGGGCCAACGTCCTGACTTTC. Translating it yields CASSQDSGSSGANVLTF.

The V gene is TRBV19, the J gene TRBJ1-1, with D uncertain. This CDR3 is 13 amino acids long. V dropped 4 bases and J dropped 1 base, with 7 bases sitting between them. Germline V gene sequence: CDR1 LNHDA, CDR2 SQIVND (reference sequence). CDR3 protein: CASSRLGNTEAFF. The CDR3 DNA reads TGTGCCAGTAGTAGACTGGGGAACACTGAAGCTTTCTTT.

The CDR3 region has the DNA TGTGCCAGTTATTACGGGGGACTGACAGATACGCAGTATTTT. Translated: CASYYGGLTDTQYF. The chain combines TRBV5-4 with TRBJ2-3, with a tentative D call TRBD2 (6 bases). Germline lookup yields CDR1 SGHNT and CDR2 YYREEE (reference sequence). V shed 8 bases and J shed 3 bases, with 16 bases lying between them. CDR3 length: 14 amino acids.

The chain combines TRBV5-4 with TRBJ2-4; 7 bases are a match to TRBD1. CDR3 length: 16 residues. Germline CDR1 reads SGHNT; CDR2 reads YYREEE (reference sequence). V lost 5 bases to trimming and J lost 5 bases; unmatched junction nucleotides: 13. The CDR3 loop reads CASRILGRDRENIQYF. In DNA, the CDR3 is TGTGCCAGCAGGATTCTCGGACGGGACAGAGAAAACATTCAGTACTTC.